The clone carrying this T cell receptor beta chain showed up many times. Antigen: not known. This CDR3 comprises 16 residues. The V gene lost 7 bases and the J gene lost 1 base, with 17 bases spanning the gap. Regarding time point: persistent/refractory GD, antithyroid drugs over 5 years with positive TRAb. TCR sequences were obtained from RNA taken from PBMCs. It was an endocrinology department in Xi'an, China, that provided the patients. This sample is drawn from a study of regulatory T cells in long-lasting Graves disease. Background on the study: To qualify as persistent, Graves' disease required over 5 years of antithyroid drugs with positive TSH receptor antibodies.

Whole-study results and caveats: Favored gene segments in persistent disease were TRBV28, TRBJ1-2 and TRBJ2-5.

According to the study, TCR beta libraries were built with iRepertoire HTBI primers and CDR3-region Arm-PCR. As processed by the authors: Spanning all samples, the identified segments comprised approximately 57 TRBV and approximately 15 TRBJ. In TCRdb, the multiplex PCR reads were re-called with MiXCR into one record per CDR3 protein. Clone size and V and J calls follow TCRdb, not the original study. There are about 430,000 distinct CDR3 sequences in the sample; approximately 22% occur only once, and over 11% lies in the top ten. The sample was peripheral blood mononuclear cells (PBMCs), taken when the disease was refractory, from a patient treated with antithyroid drugs. The sequence was obtained from a female donor with Graves disease. The rearrangement joins TRBV12-3 or TRBV12-4 to TRBJ2-4; no definite D call. The CDR3 reads CASMSLPGVAKNIQYF. DNA of the CDR3: TGTGCCAGCATGTCCCTTCCGGGTGTGGCCAAAAACATTCAGTACTTC.